Presented here are 12 T cell receptor beta chains from one specimen sequenced in a study of blood T cell repertoires in COVID-19. The method was immunoSEQ multiplex PCR; TCRdb's version includes in-frame clones alone and lacks a portion of them. The sample includes around 170,000 clones, around 82% seen only once; the top ten take roughly 13%. The specimen was peripheral blood. The receptors stem from a man aged 18 to 29 with active or convalescent COVID-19.

This chain links TRBV5-1 with TRBJ1-4; D might be TRBD1 (5 bases). This CDR3 contains 15 residues. Germline V gives CDR1 SGHRS, CDR2 YFSETQ. V dropped 3 bases and J dropped 5 bases, with 14 bases sitting between them. The CDR3 DNA is TGCGCCAGCAGCTCGACAGACGGACGAAATGAAAAACTGTTTTTT. Translating it yields CASSSTDGRNEKLFF.

The chain employs TRBV27 and TRBJ1-6; D might be TRBD1 (5 bases). Germline V lookup: CDR1 MNHEY, CDR2 SMNVEV (reference sequence). Trimming took 6 bases from V and 15 from J, leaving 21 bases between them. This CDR3 is 14 amino acids long. The CDR3 is CASSPAFEQGYLHF. Written as DNA, the CDR3 is TGTGCCAGCAGCCCAGCTTTCGAGCAGGGATACCTCCACTTT.

The chain employs TRBV11-3 and TRBJ2-1; no reliable D call. The length of the CDR3 is 13 residues. The V gene's germline CDR1 is SGHNT and CDR2 YENEEA. V lost 0 bases, J lost 3 bases, and 3 bases lay in between. The CDR3 here is CASSLDSYNEQFF. In DNA form, the CDR3 reads TGTGCCAGCAGCTTAGACAGCTACAATGAGCAGTTCTTC. Drawing the rest from reference TRBV11-3 and TRBJ2-1, the complete variable domain is EAGVVQSPRYKIIEKKQPVAFWCNPISGHNTLYWYLQNLGQGPELLIRYENEEAVDDSQLPKDRFSAERLKGVDSTLKIQPAELGDSAVYLCASSLDSYNEQFFGPGTRLTVL.

The J gene is TRBJ2-5, the V gene TRBV29-1; D is possibly TRBD1 (6 bases). The germline V and J ends were trimmed by 3 bases and 6 bases, with 14 bases remaining between them. This CDR3 has 13 residues. Germline V gives CDR1 SQVTM, CDR2 ANQGSEA. This CDR3 reads CSVDTGQSKTQYF. Written as DNA, the CDR3 is TGCAGCGTTGATACGGGACAATCGAAGACCCAGTACTTC. The full variable domain, with the rest looked up from reference TRBV29-1 and TRBJ2-5, is SAVISQKPSRDICQRGTSLTIQCQVDSQVTMMFWYRQQPGQSLTLIATANQGSEATYESGFVIDKFPISRPNLTFSTLTVSNMSPEDSSIYLCSVDTGQSKTQYFGPGTRLLVL.

The chain employs TRBV5-1 and TRBJ1-1, with 7 positions matching TRBD1. V was clipped by 5 bases and J by 1 base; unmatched bases: 14. The CDR3 totals 17 residues. CDR1 and CDR2 from the germline V gene are SGHRS and YFSETQ. In nucleotides, the CDR3 is TGCGCCAGCAGAGATTCCGGGACAGCACTACGGAACACTGAAGCTTTCTTT. Amino acid sequence: CASRDSGTALRNTEAFF.

This clone was counted between two and nine times. The chain carries TRBV5-1 and TRBJ2-5, with D unresolved. V lost 6 bases and J lost 5, with 8 bases in between. Per the germline V gene, CDR1 is SGHRS and CDR2 is YFSETQ. The CDR3 loop spans 11 amino acids. In DNA form, the CDR3 reads TGCGCCAGCATTCACCGGGAGACCCAGTACTTC. Translation gives CASIHRETQYF.

The chain employs TRBV7-7 and TRBJ2-5; possible D gene TRBD2, 6 bases. The CDR3 covers 16 residues. Between the trimmed V and J ends, which lost 4 bases and 1 base, there was a span of 16 bases. The germline CDR1 and CDR2 sequences are SSHAT and FNYEAQ (reference sequence). The CDR3: CASSSGTGRIQETQYF. In nucleotides, the CDR3 is TGTGCCAGCAGCTCCGGGACTGGACGGATCCAAGAGACCCAGTACTTC.

The chain has TRBV29-1 and TRBJ2-1, with TRBD1 as a possible D gene (6 bases). From germline, CDR1 is SQVTM and CDR2 ANQGSEA. Trimming removed 5 bases from V and 6 bases from J, with 14 bases in between. This CDR3 region has 13 residues. The CDR3 coding sequence is TGCAGCGTTAAGGGACACAAATCCAATGAGCAGTTCTTC. This translates into CSVKGHKSNEQFF.

This clone is a singleton in its sample. The chain links TRBV13 to TRBJ2-3; 16 bases are a match to TRBD2. V lost 5 bases to trimming and J lost 1 base; unmatched junction nucleotides: 12. Germline V gives CDR1 PRHDT, CDR2 FYEKMQ (reference sequence). The CDR3 contains 20 residues. CDR3 region: CASSLGTSGRAYWGTDTQYF. The CDR3 bases are TGTGCCAGCAGCCTCGGGACTAGCGGGAGGGCCTACTGGGGCACAGATACGCAGTATTTT.

The CDR3 DNA follows: TGTGCCAGTAGCTCCGGGACAGGGGGCACTGGCTACACCTTC. It codes for CASSSGTGGTGYTF. This chain joins TRBV19 and TRBJ1-2; TRBD1 matches at 12 bases. The CDR3 totals 14 residues. V shed 6 bases and J 7 bases; nucleotides not matched to a gene: 6. Germline V gives CDR1 LNHDA, CDR2 SQIVND (reference sequence).

This clone was counted between two and nine times. The chain employs TRBV6-5 and TRBJ2-1; perhaps TRBD2 as D (6 bases). Trimming stripped 5 bases from V and 9 bases from J, with 20 bases between. Germline-derived CDR1 and CDR2 are MNHEY and SVGAGI. The CDR3 consists of 15 residues. The CDR3 DNA is TGTGCCAGCAGTCCATATACGGGAGTGGTAGGTGAGCAGTTCTTC. It translates to CASSPYTGVVGEQFF.

V gene TRBV6-5 combines with J gene TRBJ2-7; 12 positions match TRBD2. J was trimmed by 3 bases and V by 10 bases; bases with no gene match: 1. Per germline, CDR1 MNHEY and CDR2 SVGAGI. This CDR3 region has 12 residues. The chain's CDR3 is CATSGRGYEQYF. CDR3 bases: TGTGCCACTAGCGGGAGGGGCTACGAGCAGTACTTC.